This T cell receptor (beta chain) was documented in a study of T cell responses to AZD1222 COVID-19 vaccine. Findings and limits, study-wide: The donor group comprised mostly white British people and more females; the analysis possibly underestimated clonal diversity. The number of AZD1222 recipients seropositive at baseline was only five to seven. Reportedly, close to half of spike-specific TCRs are directed against unmutated variant regions.

Some clones are missing from TCRdb's copy, which holds only in-frame ones; the method was immunoSEQ multiplex PCR. Counted here are about 140,000 clones, over 75% occurring once; the ten biggest clones make up 4% to 5%. J gave up 4 bases and V 4 bases, and 5 bases lay outside the gene matches. The V gene's germline CDR1 is MDHEN and CDR2 SYDVKM. The CDR3 sequence is 14 residues long. Comments on this clone: Its antigen is unknown.

The chain has TRBV28 and TRBJ1-2; 8 nucleotides line up with TRBD1. The sequence was obtained from an adult in good health. The sequenced sample was peripheral blood, obtained on day 0 of AZD1222 vaccination. The chain's CDR3 is CASSSGQGRYGYTF. The CDR3 DNA follows: TGTGCCAGCAGTTCAGGACAGGGACGCTATGGCTACACCTTC.